Shown below are 26 T cell receptor beta chains from a single sample sequenced in a study of shared clonotypes between healthy human individuals. Data came from immunoSEQ multiplex PCR; TCRdb stores just in-frame clones and leaves some out. Seen here are fewer than 600,000 clones, roughly 80% observed once, and the top ten hold around 14%. Sequencing used PBMCs. Receptors were obtained from a woman between 40 and 50 years old in good health. Some clones in this sample may be carry-over from other donors' samples.

Note on this clone: The CDR3 ends on some other residue instead of the conserved phenylalanine or tryptophan, so this is likely a read error. This chain uses TRBV2 with TRBJ1-5; 7 positions agree with TRBD1. J was trimmed by 1 base and V by 6 bases; bases with no gene match: 6. The CDR3 totals 15 residues. Germline CDR1 is SNHLY and CDR2 is FYNNEI. The CDR3 sequence: CASSGEGASNQPQHY. Here the CDR3 DNA reads TGTGCCAGCAGCGGGGAGGGGGCGAGCAATCAGCCCCAGCATTAT.

V and J are TRBV6-5 and TRBJ2-5; 10 nucleotides agree with TRBD1. CDR1 and CDR2 from the germline V gene are MNHEY and SVGAGI. The CDR3 covers 16 residues. The trim removed 2 bases at V and 7 bases at J, leaving 10 bases unmatched. The CDR3 sequence is CASSYDRGHIIRTQYF. The CDR3 DNA reads TGTGCCAGCAGTTACGACAGGGGGCACATCATTCGGACCCAGTACTTC.

The chain combines TRBV4-3 with TRBJ2-7; D remains ambiguous. The germline gives CDR1 LGHNA, CDR2 YSLEER. The CDR3 has 13 amino acids. With 4 bases removed from V and 7 bases from J, the gap between germline ends came to 14 bases. As DNA, the CDR3 is TGCGCCAGCAGCCTCCTCAGCTCTAGTGAGCAGTACTTC. This encodes CASSLLSSSEQYF.

V is TRBV5-1 and J is TRBJ1-2; maybe TRBD1 (5 bases). V lost 3 bases and J lost 3, with 15 bases in between. Germline CDR1 SGHRS, CDR2 YFSETQ. The CDR3 loop spans 15 amino acids. CDR3 nucleotides: TGCGCCAGCAGCTGGGGGGAGGGAGTGGACTATGGCTACACCTTC. Translated: CASSWGEGVDYGYTF.

This chain joins TRBV4-1 and TRBJ2-1; D gene ambiguous. Germline V gene lookup returns CDR1 MGHRA and CDR2 YSYEKL. Trimming took off 1 base at V and 6 bases at J, with 7 bases between the two ends. This CDR3 comprises 13 residues. CDR3 nucleotides: TGCGCCAGCAGCCAAGTTCTGGGCAATGAGCAGTTCTTC. It is translated as CASSQVLGNEQFF.

The chain has TRBV7-8 and TRBJ2-1; no reliable D call. Between the trimmed V and J ends, which lost 5 bases and 5 bases, there was a span of 13 bases. This CDR3 contains 14 residues. Germline V gene sequence: CDR1 SGHVS, CDR2 FQNEAQ. The DNA for the CDR3 is TGTGCCAGCAGCCTAAGCTGGCCCGACAATGAGCAGTTCTTC. It specifies CASSLSWPDNEQFF.

This clone was counted at least ten times. This chain joins TRBV5-1 and TRBJ2-1; possibly TRBD2 for D (6 bases). V lost 0 bases and J 6 bases, leaving 13 bases between the germline ends. Germline V gives CDR1 SGHRS, CDR2 YFSETQ. CDR3 length: 15 amino acids. CDR3 nucleotides: TGCGCCAGCAGCTTGGGGCTAGCGTCCCCCAATGAGCAGTTCTTC. As protein: CASSLGLASPNEQFF.

The chain recombines TRBV9 with TRBJ1-2; D is unresolved. CDR1 and CDR2 (germline): SGDLS, YYNGEE. V lost 3 bases to trimming and J lost 0 bases, with 6 bases between them. The CDR3 spans 13 residues. CDR3 sequence reads: CASSAGPNYGYTF. The CDR3 DNA reads TGTGCCAGCAGCGCGGGCCCTAACTATGGCTACACCTTC.

CDR3 protein: CASRFTGGYGYTF. The DNA for the CDR3 is TGTGCCAGCAGATTTACAGGGGGCTATGGCTACACCTTC. V and J are TRBV28 and TRBJ1-2; 8 nucleotides align to TRBD1. Germline V lookup: CDR1 MDHEN, CDR2 SYDVKM. The CDR3 is made up of 13 amino acids. The ends lost 6 bases at V and 4 bases at J; junction bases unmatched: 4.

As regards this clone: The same CDR3 also results from other DNA sequences found in this sample. J is TRBJ1-1 and V is TRBV5-1, with a tentative D call TRBD1 (6 bases). Deletions cut 3 bases from V and 1 base from J, with 10 bases between. The germline CDR1 and CDR2 sequences are SGHRS and YFSETQ. This CDR3 has 14 amino acids. The CDR3: CASSSQGQNTEAFF. The CDR3, as DNA: TGCGCCAGCAGCTCCCAGGGACAGAACACTGAAGCTTTCTTT.

The gene calls are TRBV9 and TRBJ2-1, with D perhaps being TRBD1 or TRBD2 (5 bases each). CDR3 length: 13 amino acids. V shed 4 bases and J shed 6 bases, with 11 bases lying between them. Looked up from germline, CDR1 is SGDLS and CDR2 is YYNGEE. CDR3 region: CASSLRGVNEQFF. DNA for the CDR3: TGTGCCAGCAGCCTCCGGGGCGTCAATGAGCAGTTCTTC.

V gene TRBV30 combines with J gene TRBJ1-5; 8 bases match TRBD1. The CDR3 runs to 15 residues. V lost 1 base to trimming and J lost 7 bases; unmatched junction nucleotides: 9. CDR1 and CDR2 (germline): GTSNPN, SVGIG (reference sequence). The CDR3 bases are TGTGCCTGGAGTGGCACGGACAGGGCCCGACAGCCCCAGCATTTT. Translated, it gives CAWSGTDRARQPQHF.

The genes are TRBV7-3 and TRBJ2-6; 11 nucleotides align to TRBD1. Trimming removed 3 bases from V and 2 bases from J; junction bases left unmatched: 6. Per germline, CDR1 SGHTA and CDR2 FQGTGA. This CDR3 is built from 18 residues. The CDR3 is CASSLNRDRGAGANVLTF. CDR3 DNA sequence: TGTGCCAGCAGCTTGAACCGGGACAGGGGGGCTGGGGCCAACGTCCTGACTTTC.

As for this clone: A much larger clonotype is one base distant, so this may be a read error. V gene TRBV10-1 combines with J gene TRBJ1-1; 9 nucleotides agree with TRBD1. The V gene's germline CDR1 is WNHNN and CDR2 SYGVQD (reference sequence). The trim removed 5 bases at V and 3 bases at J, leaving 1 base unmatched. This CDR3 is built from 13 residues. CDR3 in amino acids: CASSRQGDTEAFF. DNA for the CDR3: TGCGCCAGCAGTAGACAGGGGGACACTGAAGCTTTCTTT.

The DNA of the CDR3 is TGTGCCAGCAGCGCCGGACTAGCTGTAGAGACCCAGTACTTC. Residues: CASSAGLAVETQYF. V gene TRBV7-2 combines with J gene TRBJ2-5; the match to TRBD2 covers 8 bases. Germline lookup yields CDR1 SGHTA and CDR2 FQGNSA. V shed 5 bases, J shed 4 bases, and the junction held 6 bases outside the gene matches. The CDR3 spans 14 residues.

This chain connects TRBV7-2 to TRBJ1-2, with D possibly being TRBD1 (6 bases). Germline CDR1 reads SGHTA; CDR2 reads FQGNSA. The CDR3 has 15 amino acids. The V end lost 5 bases, the J end lost 3 bases, and 16 bases lay between the germline ends. CDR3 region: CASSQGIGGYYGYTF. The CDR3 nucleotides are TGTGCCAGCAGCCAAGGGATAGGGGGTTACTATGGCTACACCTTC.

J is TRBJ1-1 and V is TRBV27; 7 positions agree with TRBD1. The CDR3 sequence is 15 residues long. Germline V gives CDR1 MNHEY, CDR2 SMNVEV (reference sequence). Trimming at V came to 5 bases and at J to 1 base, leaving 7 bases not matched to a gene. The CDR3 protein is CASSSRTGQNTEAFF. The CDR3 DNA follows: TGTGCCAGCAGTAGTCGGACAGGACAGAACACTGAAGCTTTCTTT.

The CDR3 spells CATVRTSNVYNEQFF. The CDR3 DNA follows: TGTGCAACTGTCAGGACGAGCAACGTCTACAATGAGCAGTTCTTC. The chain uses TRBV11-3 and TRBJ2-1; D is uncertain. The CDR3 is 15 residues long. Germline V lookup: CDR1 SGHNT, CDR2 YENEEA.

The V gene is TRBV7-9, the J gene TRBJ2-7, with D possibly being TRBD1 (6 bases). The ends were cut back, 5 bases at V and 6 bases at J, with 17 bases in the middle. The germline gives CDR1 SEHNR, CDR2 FQNEAQ (reference sequence). The CDR3 loop spans 14 amino acids. The CDR3 spells CASSRDNPTGEQYF. The CDR3 nucleotides read TGTGCCAGCAGCCGGGACAACCCCACGGGCGAGCAGTACTTC.

CDR3 coding DNA: TGTGCCAGCAGTTCATATTCCCGAGGCATTCTCGGTGAAGCTTTCTTT. This sequence encodes CASSSYSRGILGEAFF. The genes are TRBV28 and TRBJ1-1; no definite D call. Per germline, CDR1 MDHEN and CDR2 SYDVKM. Trimming took off 4 bases at V and 7 bases at J, with 22 bases between the two ends. The CDR3 is made up of 16 amino acids.

V gene TRBV4-3 combines with J gene TRBJ2-2; 10 nucleotides agree with TRBD1. The germline V gene encodes CDR1 LGHNA and CDR2 YSLEER. CDR3 length: 15 residues. V gave up 1 base and J gave up 5 bases; unmatched junction bases: 1. The CDR3 loop reads CASSQADRGTGELFF. The CDR3 nucleotides read TGCGCCAGCAGCCAAGCGGACAGGGGGACCGGGGAGCTGTTTTTT.

The chain joins TRBV7-2 to TRBJ2-1; 8 bases are a match to TRBD2. Trimming removed 0 bases from V and 5 bases from J; junction bases left unmatched: 6. There are 16 residues in the CDR3. CDR1 SGHTA and CDR2 FQGNSA come from the germline V gene. The CDR3 nucleotides read TGTGCCAGCAGCTTAGCCGGGACTAGAGGGAACAATGAGCAGTTCTTC. It encodes CASSLAGTRGNNEQFF.

V is TRBV5-1 and J is TRBJ2-5; tentative D call: TRBD2 (5 bases). The CDR3 is 14 amino acids. The V gene's germline CDR1 is SGHRS and CDR2 YFSETQ. V was trimmed by 7 bases and J by 5 bases, leaving 18 bases between them. CDR3 coding DNA: TGCGCCAGCTCAGAGGGTTCAACGGGGGAGACCCAGTACTTC. As protein: CASSEGSTGETQYF.

In this sample, this clone turned up a few times. V and J are TRBV25-1 and TRBJ2-7, with D possibly matching TRBD1 (6 bases). Germline V gives CDR1 MGHDK, CDR2 SYGVNS. V lost 3 bases and J 5 bases, leaving 14 bases between the germline ends. The CDR3 runs to 14 residues. As DNA, the CDR3 is TGTGCCAGCAGTGATCAAGGGGGTATTGACGAGCAGTACTTC. It encodes CASSDQGGIDEQYF.

CDR3 DNA: TGTGCCAGCAGTTCAGGTCACCAAGAGACCCAGTACTTC. Its translation is CASSSGHQETQYF. The J gene is TRBJ2-5, the V gene TRBV6-1; D unclear. Trimming removed 5 bases at V and 0 bases at J, with 7 bases between. CDR3 size: 13 residues. Germline CDR1 is MNHNS and CDR2 is SASEGT.

This clone was found once. The chain is built from TRBV28 and TRBJ2-2, with 11 bases lining up with TRBD2. V lost 5 bases to trimming and J lost 4 bases; unmatched junction nucleotides: 6. The V gene's germline CDR1 is MDHEN and CDR2 SYDVKM. The CDR3 contains 16 residues. The CDR3 coding sequence is TGTGCCAGCAGTCCGTCCGGGACTAGCGGCACCGGGGAGCTGTTTTTT. Amino acid sequence: CASSPSGTSGTGELFF.